These 8 T cell receptor beta chains originate from one sample sequenced in a study of T cells in Graves' hyperthyroidism and ophthalmopathy. Amplified TCR beta CDR3 regions derived from RNA transcripts. TCR CDR3 underwent first-round RT-PCR with the HTBI primer set. TCRdb independently ran MiXCR on the multiplex PCR reads; one entry per CDR3 protein. The table has roughly 700,000 distinct CDR3 sequences, about 35% seen once; the top ten hold around 30%. Sequenced: blood. These receptors were taken from a woman between 40 and 55 years old with Graves' hyperthyroidism.

The chain is built from TRBV4-3 and TRBJ2-7; D gene ambiguous. CDR1 is LGHNA, CDR2 YSLEER, per germline. Trimming pared 0 bases from V and 0 bases from J, leaving 12 bases between. This CDR3 is built from 16 residues. The CDR3, as DNA: TGCGCCAGCAGCCAAGATCATGGGGTGCACTCCTACGAGCAGTACTTC. This codes for CASSQDHGVHSYEQYF.

In its sample, this clonotype was seen many times. One end of the junction does not line up with germline, which may come from a read error. The chain has TRBV10-3 and TRBJ2-7; D unresolved. Germline values: CDR1 ENHRY, CDR2 SYGVKD. CDR3 length equals 14 residues. CDR3 region: CASSYVSGSYEQYF. CDR3 nucleotide sequence: TGTGCCAGCAGTTACGTGTCCGGTTCCTACGAGCAGTACTTC.

Comments on this clonotype: Just one base apart from a much larger clone, this may be a read error. The J gene is TRBJ2-7, the V gene TRBV29-1, with D perhaps given as TRBD1 or TRBD2 (5 bases each). The CDR3 contains 11 residues. Germline CDR1 is SQVTM and CDR2 is ANQGSEA. The CDR3 region is CAWTRRGKQYF. As DNA, the CDR3 is TGTGCCTGGACTCGACGGGGCAAGCAGTACTTC.

Many counts were recorded for this clonotype. The chain joins TRBV7-9 to TRBJ2-2; 7 bases fit TRBD1. CDR3 length: 14 residues. After removal of 5 bases from V and 15 bases from J, the junction contained 15 bases not matched to a gene. Germline lookup yields CDR1 SEHNR and CDR2 FQNEAQ (reference sequence). The CDR3 coding sequence is TGTGCCAGCAGCGAAAACAGGGGAGTCATCAGGTTGTTTTTT. Its translation: CASSENRGVIRLFF.

The rearrangement links TRBV29-1 to TRBJ1-2; perhaps TRBD1 as D (6 bases). The germline V gene has CDR1 SQVTM and CDR2 ANQGSEA. This CDR3 contains 12 residues. V was pared by 8 bases and J by 2 bases, with 12 bases between. The CDR3 loop is CSLNDRNYGYTF. CDR3 in DNA: TGCAGCTTAAATGACAGGAACTATGGCTACACCTTC.

The rearrangement joins TRBV9 to TRBJ2-1; tentatively, D is TRBD2 (5 bases). The CDR3 spans 16 residues. Trimming shortened V by 3 bases and J by 4 bases, and 17 bases separated the two germline ends. CDR1 and CDR2 from the germline V gene are SGDLS and YYNGEE. CDR3 region: CASSGTGRGGYNEQFF. DNA for the CDR3: TGTGCCAGCAGCGGAACGGGGAGAGGCGGATACAATGAGCAGTTCTTC.

V is TRBV10-3 and J is TRBJ2-6; D gene unclear. The CDR3 extends over 15 amino acids. Germline CDR1 ENHRY, CDR2 SYGVKD. V was shortened by 3 bases and J by 2 bases, with 8 bases between the two germline ends. Written as DNA, the CDR3 is TGTGCCATCAGTGATCAGGCAACTGGGGCCAACGTCCTGACTTTC. Residues: CAISDQATGANVLTF.

In regard to this clonotype: An end of the junction does not agree with germline; a read error may underlie this. The V gene is TRBV5-1, the J gene TRBJ1-1; D is unresolved. Germline CDR1 reads SGHRS; CDR2 reads YFSETQ. This CDR3 spans 13 amino acids. The chain's CDR3 is CASSPGGNTEASF. The CDR3 DNA follows: TGCGCCAGCAGCCCGGGCGGAAACACTGAAGCTTCCTTT.